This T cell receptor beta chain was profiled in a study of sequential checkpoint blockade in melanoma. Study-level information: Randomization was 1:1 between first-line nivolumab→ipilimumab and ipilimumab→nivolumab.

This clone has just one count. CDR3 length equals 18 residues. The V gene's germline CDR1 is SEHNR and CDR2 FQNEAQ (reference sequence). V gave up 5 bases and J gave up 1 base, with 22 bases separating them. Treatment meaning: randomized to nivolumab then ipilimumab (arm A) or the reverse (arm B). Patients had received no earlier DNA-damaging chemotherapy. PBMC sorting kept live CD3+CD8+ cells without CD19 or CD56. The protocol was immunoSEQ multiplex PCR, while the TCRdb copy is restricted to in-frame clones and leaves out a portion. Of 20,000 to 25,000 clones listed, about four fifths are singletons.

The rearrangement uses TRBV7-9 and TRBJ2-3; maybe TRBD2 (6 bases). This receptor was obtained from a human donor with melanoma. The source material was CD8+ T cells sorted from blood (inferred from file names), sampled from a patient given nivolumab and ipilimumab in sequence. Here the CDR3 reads CASSQGLTSLPRTDTQYF. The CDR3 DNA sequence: TGTGCCAGCAGCCAGGGACTTACGTCTCTTCCACGCACAGATACGCAGTATTTT. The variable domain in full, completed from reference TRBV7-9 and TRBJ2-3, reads DTGVSQNPRHKITKRGQNVTFRCDPISEHNRLYWYRQTLGQGPEFLTYFQNEAQLEKSRLLSDRFSAERPKGSFSTLEIQRTEQGDSAMYLCASSQGLTSLPRTDTQYFGPGTRLTVL.